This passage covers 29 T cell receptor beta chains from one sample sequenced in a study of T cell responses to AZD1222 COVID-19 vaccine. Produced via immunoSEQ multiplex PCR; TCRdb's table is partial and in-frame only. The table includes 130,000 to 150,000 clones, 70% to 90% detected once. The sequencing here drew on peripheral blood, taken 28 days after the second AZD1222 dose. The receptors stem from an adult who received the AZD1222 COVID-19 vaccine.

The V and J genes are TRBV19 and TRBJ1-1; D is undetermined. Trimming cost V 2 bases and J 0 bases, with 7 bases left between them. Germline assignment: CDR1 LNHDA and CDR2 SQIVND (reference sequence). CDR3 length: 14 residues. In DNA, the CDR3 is TGTGCCAGTAGTATACCTACCATGAACACTGAAGCTTTCTTT. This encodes CASSIPTMNTEAFF.

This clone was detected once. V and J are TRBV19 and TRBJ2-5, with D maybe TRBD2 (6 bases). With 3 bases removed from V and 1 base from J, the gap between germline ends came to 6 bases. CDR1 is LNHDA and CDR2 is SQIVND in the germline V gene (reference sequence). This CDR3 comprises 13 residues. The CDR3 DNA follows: TGTGCCAGTAGTATGCGGGGCCAAGAGACCCAGTACTTC. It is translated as CASSMRGQETQYF.

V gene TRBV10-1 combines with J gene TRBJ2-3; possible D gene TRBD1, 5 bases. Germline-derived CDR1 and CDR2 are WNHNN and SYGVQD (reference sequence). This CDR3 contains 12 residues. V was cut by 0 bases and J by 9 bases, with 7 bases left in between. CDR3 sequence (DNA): TGCGCCAGCAGTGAGTCAGGGGTAACGCAGTATTTT. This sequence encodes CASSESGVTQYF.

CDR3 DNA: TGTGCCAGTAAAGACACCAACTATGGCTACACCTTC. This translates into CASKDTNYGYTF. The chain carries TRBV19 and TRBJ1-2; D not certain. Trimming pared 7 bases from V and 2 bases from J, leaving 8 bases between. CDR1 and CDR2 from the germline V gene are LNHDA and SQIVND (reference sequence). The length of the CDR3 is 12 residues.

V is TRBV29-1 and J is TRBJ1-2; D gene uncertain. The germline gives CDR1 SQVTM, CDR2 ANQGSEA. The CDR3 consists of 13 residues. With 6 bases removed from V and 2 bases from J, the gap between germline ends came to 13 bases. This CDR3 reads CSVAARMNYGYTF. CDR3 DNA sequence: TGCAGCGTCGCGGCACGGATGAACTATGGCTACACCTTC.

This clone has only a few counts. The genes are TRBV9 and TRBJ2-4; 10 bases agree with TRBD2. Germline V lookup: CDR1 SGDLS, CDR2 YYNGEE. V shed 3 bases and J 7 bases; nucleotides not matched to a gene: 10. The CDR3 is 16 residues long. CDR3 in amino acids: CASSDPLAGASNIQYF. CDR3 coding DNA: TGTGCCAGCAGCGACCCCCTAGCGGGAGCGAGCAACATTCAGTACTTC.

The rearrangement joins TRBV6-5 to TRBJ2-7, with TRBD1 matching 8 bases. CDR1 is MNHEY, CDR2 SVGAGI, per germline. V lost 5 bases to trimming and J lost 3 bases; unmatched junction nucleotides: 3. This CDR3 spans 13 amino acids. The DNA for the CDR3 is TGTGCCAGCAGTCTCGGACAGGGCTACGAGCAGTACTTC. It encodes CASSLGQGYEQYF.

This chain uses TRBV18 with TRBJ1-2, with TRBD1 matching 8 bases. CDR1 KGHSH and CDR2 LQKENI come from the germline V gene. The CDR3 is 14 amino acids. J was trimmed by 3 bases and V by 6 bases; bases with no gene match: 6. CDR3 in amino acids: CASSPTGGDYGYTF. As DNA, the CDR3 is TGTGCCAGCTCGCCTACAGGGGGGGACTATGGCTACACCTTC.

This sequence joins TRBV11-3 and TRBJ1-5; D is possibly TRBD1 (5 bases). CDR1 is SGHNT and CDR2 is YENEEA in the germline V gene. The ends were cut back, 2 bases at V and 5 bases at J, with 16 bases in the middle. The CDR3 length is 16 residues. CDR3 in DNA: TGTGCCAGCAGCTTAAACAGGCGGGAGGGCCATCAGCCCCAGCATTTT. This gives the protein CASSLNRREGHQPQHF.

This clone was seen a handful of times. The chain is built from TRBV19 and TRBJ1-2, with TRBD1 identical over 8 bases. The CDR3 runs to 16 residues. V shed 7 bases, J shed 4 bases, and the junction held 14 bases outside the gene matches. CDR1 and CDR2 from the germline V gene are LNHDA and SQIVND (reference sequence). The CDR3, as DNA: TGTGCCAGTATTTCTGGGACAGGCCGCGTTGGCTATGGCTACACCTTC. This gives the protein CASISGTGRVGYGYTF. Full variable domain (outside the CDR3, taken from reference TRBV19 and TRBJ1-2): DGGITQSPKYLFRKEGQNVTLSCEQNLNHDAMYWYRQDPGQGLRLIYYSQIVNDFQKGDIAEGYSVSREKKESFPLTVTSAQKNPTAFYLCASISGTGRVGYGYTFGSGTRLTVV.

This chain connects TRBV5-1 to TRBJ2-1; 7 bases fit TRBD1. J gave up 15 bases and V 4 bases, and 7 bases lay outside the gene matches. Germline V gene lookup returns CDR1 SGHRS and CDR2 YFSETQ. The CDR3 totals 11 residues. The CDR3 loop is CASSIGTDLFF. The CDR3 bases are TGCGCCAGCAGCATAGGGACAGACCTGTTCTTC.

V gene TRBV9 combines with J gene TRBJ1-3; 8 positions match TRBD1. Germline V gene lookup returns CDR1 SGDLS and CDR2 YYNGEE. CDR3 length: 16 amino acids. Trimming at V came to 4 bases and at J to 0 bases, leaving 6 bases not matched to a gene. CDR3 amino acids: CASSPQGASSGNTIYF. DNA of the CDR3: TGTGCCAGCAGCCCTCAGGGGGCGAGCTCTGGAAACACCATATATTTT.

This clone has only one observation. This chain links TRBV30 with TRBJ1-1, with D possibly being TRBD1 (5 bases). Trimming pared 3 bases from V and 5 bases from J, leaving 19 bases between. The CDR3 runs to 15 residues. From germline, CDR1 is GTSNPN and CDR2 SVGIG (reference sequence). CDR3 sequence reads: CAWSYTGQTGTEAFF. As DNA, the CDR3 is TGTGCCTGGAGCTACACCGGACAAACGGGGACTGAAGCTTTCTTT.

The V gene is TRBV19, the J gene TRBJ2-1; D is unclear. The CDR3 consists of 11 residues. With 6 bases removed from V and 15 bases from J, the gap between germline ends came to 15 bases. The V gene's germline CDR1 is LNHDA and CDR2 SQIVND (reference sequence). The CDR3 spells CASRGLEILFF. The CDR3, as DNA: TGTGCCAGTAGGGGTCTGGAAATTCTGTTCTTC.

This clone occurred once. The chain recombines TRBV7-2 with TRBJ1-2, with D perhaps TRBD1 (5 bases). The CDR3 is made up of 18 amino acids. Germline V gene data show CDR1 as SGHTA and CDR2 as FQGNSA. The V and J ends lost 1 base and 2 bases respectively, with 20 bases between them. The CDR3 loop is CASSLEGRMRLTNYGYTF. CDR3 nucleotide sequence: TGTGCCAGCAGCTTAGAGGGGCGGATGCGTTTGACAAACTATGGCTACACCTTC. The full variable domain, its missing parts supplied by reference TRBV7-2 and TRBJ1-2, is GAGVSQSPSNKVTEKGKDVELRCDPISGHTALYWYRQSLGQGLEFLIYFQGNSAPDKSGLPSDRFSAERTGGSVSTLTIQRTQQEDSAVYLCASSLEGRMRLTNYGYTFGSGTRLTVV.

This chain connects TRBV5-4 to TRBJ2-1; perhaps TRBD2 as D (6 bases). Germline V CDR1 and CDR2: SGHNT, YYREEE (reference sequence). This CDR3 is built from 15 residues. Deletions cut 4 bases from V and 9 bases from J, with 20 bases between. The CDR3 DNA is TGTGCCAGCAGCCGTCCGGGACTTGGATCCCGTGAGCAGTTCTTC. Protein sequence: CASSRPGLGSREQFF.

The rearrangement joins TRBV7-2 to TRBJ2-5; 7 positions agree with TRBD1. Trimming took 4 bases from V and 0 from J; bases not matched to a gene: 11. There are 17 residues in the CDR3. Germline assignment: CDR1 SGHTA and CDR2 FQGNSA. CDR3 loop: CASSSSPGTVDQETQYF. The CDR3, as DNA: TGTGCCAGCAGCTCCAGCCCGGGGACAGTTGACCAAGAGACCCAGTACTTC.

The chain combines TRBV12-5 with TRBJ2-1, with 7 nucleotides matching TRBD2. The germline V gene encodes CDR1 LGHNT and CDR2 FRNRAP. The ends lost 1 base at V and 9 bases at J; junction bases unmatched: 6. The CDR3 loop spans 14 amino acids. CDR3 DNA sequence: TGTGCTAGTGGTTTGGGACTAGCTAAAGGTGAGCAGTTCTTC. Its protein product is CASGLGLAKGEQFF. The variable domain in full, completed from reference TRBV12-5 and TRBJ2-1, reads DARVTQTPRHKVTEMGQEVTMRCQPILGHNTVFWYRQTMMQGLELLAYFRNRAPLDDSGMPKDRFSAEMPDATLATLKIQPSEPRDSAVYFCASGLGLAKGEQFFGPGTRLTVL.

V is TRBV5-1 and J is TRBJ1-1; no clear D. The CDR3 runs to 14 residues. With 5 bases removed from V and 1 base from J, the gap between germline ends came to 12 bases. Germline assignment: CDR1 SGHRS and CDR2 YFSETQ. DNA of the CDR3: TGCGCCAGCAGTTTGTGGGCGGGGAACACTGAAGCTTTCTTT. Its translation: CASSLWAGNTEAFF.

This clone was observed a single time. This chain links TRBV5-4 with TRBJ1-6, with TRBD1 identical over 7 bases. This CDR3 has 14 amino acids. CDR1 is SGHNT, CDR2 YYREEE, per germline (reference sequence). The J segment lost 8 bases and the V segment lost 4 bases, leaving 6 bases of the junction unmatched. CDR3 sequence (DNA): TGTGCCAGCAGCACACAGGGGAGGGATTCACCCCTCCACTTT. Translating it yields CASSTQGRDSPLHF.

The CDR3 region is CASSLVEGNNGYTF. In DNA form, the CDR3 reads TGCGCCAGCAGCTTAGTCGAAGGAAACAATGGCTACACCTTC. The chain joins TRBV5-1 to TRBJ1-2, with D uncertain. The germline V and J ends were trimmed by 2 bases and 6 bases, with 14 bases remaining between them. Germline V gene lookup returns CDR1 SGHRS and CDR2 YFSETQ. This CDR3 region has 14 residues.

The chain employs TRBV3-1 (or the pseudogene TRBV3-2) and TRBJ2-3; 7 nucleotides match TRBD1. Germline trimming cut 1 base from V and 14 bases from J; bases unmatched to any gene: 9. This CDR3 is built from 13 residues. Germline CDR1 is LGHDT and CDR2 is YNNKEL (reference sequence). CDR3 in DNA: TGTGCCAGCAGCCAAGCGGGACAGTCGTTTCCGTATTTT. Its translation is CASSQAGQSFPYF.

CDR3: CASGSGNTIYF. The CDR3 DNA reads TGTGCCAGCGGCTCGGGAAACACCATATATTTT. The rearrangement uses TRBV12-3 or TRBV12-4 and TRBJ1-3; no clear D gene. Trimming cost V 8 bases and J 4 bases, with 6 bases left between them. CDR3 length: 11 amino acids.

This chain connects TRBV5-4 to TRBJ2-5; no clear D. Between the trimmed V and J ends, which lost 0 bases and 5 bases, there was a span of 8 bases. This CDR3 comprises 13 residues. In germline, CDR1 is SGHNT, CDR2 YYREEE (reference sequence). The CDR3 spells CASSLVGDETQYF. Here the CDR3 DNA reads TGTGCCAGCAGCTTGGTGGGTGATGAGACCCAGTACTTC.

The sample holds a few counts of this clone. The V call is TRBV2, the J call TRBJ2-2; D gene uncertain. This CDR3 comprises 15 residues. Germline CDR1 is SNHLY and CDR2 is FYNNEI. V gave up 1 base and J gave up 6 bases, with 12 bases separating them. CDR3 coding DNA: TGTGCCAGCAGTGAAGGCGACTTGGCCCCCGGGGAGCTGTTTTTT. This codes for CASSEGDLAPGELFF.

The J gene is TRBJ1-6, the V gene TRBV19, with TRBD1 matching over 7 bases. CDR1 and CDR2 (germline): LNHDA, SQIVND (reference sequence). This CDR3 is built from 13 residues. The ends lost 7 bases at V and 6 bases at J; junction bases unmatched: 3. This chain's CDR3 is CASNTGVNSPLHF. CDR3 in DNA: TGTGCCAGTAACACAGGGGTTAATTCACCCCTCCACTTT.

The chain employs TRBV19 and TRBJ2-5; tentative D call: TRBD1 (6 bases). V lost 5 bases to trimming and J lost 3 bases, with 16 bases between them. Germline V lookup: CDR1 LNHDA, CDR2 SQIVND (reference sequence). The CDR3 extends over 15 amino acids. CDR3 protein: CASSGMGAGEETQYF. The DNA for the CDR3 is TGTGCCAGTAGTGGGATGGGGGCCGGGGAAGAGACCCAGTACTTC.

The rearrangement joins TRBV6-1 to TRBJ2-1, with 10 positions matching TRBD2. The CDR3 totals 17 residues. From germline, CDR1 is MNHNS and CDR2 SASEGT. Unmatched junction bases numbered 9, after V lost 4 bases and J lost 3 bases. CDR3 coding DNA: TGTGCCAGCAGTGTAACCCAGCGGGGGGGAAACTACAATGAGCAGTTCTTC. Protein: CASSVTQRGGNYNEQFF.

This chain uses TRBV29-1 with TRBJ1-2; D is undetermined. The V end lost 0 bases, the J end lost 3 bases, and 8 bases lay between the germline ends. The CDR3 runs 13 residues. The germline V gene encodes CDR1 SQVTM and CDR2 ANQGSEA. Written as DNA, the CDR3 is TGCAGCGTTGAAGAGGAGGAATACTATGGCTACACCTTC. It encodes CSVEEEEYYGYTF.